The clone carrying this TCR beta chain was seen at least ten times. What it binds is unknown. This CDR3 spans 13 amino acids. Deletions cut 2 bases from V and 5 bases from J, with 10 bases between. The germline V gene encodes CDR1 LGHNA and CDR2 YSLEER. The data were taken from a study of T-cell reconstitution after alpha-beta-depleted transplantation in children. The TCRbeta library was prepared with unique molecular identifiers. MiXCR, applied by TCRdb to the PCR reads, yields one record per CDR3 protein. The data hold around 440,000 distinct CDR3 sequences, with under 12% observed a single time. General study results and limits: Hyperexpanded clones declined; after one year, newly produced T cells mostly supplied diversity.

The chain combines TRBV4-3 with TRBJ2-7; no firm D call. The TCR sequence derives from a child under 10 years old with inherited bone marrow failure, due to receive a stem cell transplant. The sample was PBMCs, taken before TCRalphabeta/CD19-depleted stem cell transplant. CDR3 protein: CASSQNPYHEQYF. CDR3 nucleotides: TGCGCCAGCAGCCAAAACCCCTACCACGAGCAGTACTTC.